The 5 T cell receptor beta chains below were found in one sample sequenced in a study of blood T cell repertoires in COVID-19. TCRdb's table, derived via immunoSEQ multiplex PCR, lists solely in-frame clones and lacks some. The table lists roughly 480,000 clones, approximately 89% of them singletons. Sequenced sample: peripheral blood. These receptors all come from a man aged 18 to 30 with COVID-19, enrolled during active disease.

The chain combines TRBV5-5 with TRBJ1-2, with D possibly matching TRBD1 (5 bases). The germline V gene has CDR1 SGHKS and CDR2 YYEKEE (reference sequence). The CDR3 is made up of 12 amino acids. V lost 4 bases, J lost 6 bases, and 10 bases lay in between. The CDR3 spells CASSPDSHGYTF. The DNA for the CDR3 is TGTGCCAGCAGCCCCGACAGCCATGGCTACACCTTC.

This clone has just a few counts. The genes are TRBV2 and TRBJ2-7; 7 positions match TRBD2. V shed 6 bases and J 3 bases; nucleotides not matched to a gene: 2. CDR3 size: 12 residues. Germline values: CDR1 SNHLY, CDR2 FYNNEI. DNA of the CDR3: TGTGCCAGCAGAACTAGCGTCTACGAGCAGTACTTC. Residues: CASRTSVYEQYF.

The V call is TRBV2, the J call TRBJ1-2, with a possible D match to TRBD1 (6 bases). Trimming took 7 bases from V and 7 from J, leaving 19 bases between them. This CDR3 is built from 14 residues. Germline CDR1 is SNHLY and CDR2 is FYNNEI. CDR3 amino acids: CASTNDGTTGGYTF. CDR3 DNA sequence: TGTGCCAGCACTAACGATGGGACAACTGGTGGCTACACCTTC. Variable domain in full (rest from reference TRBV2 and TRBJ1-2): EPEVTQTPSHQVTQMGQEVILRCVPISNHLYFYWYRQILGQKVEFLVSFYNNEISEKSEIFDDQFSVERPDGSNFTLKIRSTKLEDSAMYFCASTNDGTTGGYTFGSGTRLTVV.

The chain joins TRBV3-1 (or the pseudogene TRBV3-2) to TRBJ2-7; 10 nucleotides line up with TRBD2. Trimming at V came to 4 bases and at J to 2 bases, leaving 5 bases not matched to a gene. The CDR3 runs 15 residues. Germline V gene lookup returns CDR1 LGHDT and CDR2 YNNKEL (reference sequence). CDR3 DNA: TGTGCCAGCAGCCTAGCGGGGGGAAGTGCCTACGAGCAGTACTTC. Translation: CASSLAGGSAYEQYF.

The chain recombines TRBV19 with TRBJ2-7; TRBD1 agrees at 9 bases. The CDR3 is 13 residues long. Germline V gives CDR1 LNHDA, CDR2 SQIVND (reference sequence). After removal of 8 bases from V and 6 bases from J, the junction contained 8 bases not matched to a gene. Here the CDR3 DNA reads TGTGCCAGTGTCGGGACAGGGTTGACCGAGCAGTACTTC. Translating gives CASVGTGLTEQYF.